Below, one TCR beta chain is given with its context. The antigen is unknown. These data originate in a study of neoadjuvant nivolumab and ipilimumab in lung cancer. Method: immunoSEQ multiplex PCR; TCRdb's copy keeps in-frame clones and lacks some. The table lists some 2,500 clones, approximately 85% of them singletons, with 2.4% in the top ten. The CDR3 runs to 16 residues. Germline V lookup: CDR1 SGHTA, CDR2 FQGNSA. The trim removed 5 bases at V and 4 bases at J, leaving 3 bases unmatched. Study-wide findings and caveats: TCR richness and clonality were higher in tumors than adjacent uninvolved lung. Resected-tumor TCR richness correlated positively with pretherapy blood richness. Only a single major-pathologic-response sample was available for clonality analysis.

The sequences come from tumor tissue, collected before neoadjuvant nivolumab, alone or with ipilimumab. The source of this sequence is an adult with non-small cell lung cancer. V usage is TRBV7-2 and J usage is TRBJ2-3; the match to TRBD2 covers 16 bases. CDR3 residues: CASSRGLAGGADTQYF. CDR3 DNA: TGTGCCAGCAGCCGGGGACTAGCGGGAGGGGCAGATACGCAGTATTTT.